This record looks at one T cell receptor beta chain sequence and its context. Its antigen is unidentified. The data were obtained in a study of T cell responses to AZD1222 COVID-19 vaccine. Findings and caveats of the study: Spike-specific TCR depth and breadth grew after two AZD1222 doses. The number of AZD1222 recipients seropositive at baseline was only five to seven. Without day 14 samples, only post-peak T cell repertoires were studied. Regions 160-218 and 743-854 held dominance among vaccine-associated CD4 TCRs, which spanned spike.

Germline CDR1 is MNHEY and CDR2 is SVGAGI. The V end lost 1 base, the J end lost 11 bases, and 6 bases lay between the germline ends. The CDR3 sequence is 12 residues long. The repertoire was sequenced with immunoSEQ multiplex PCR; TCRdb's copy has only in-frame clones and lacks some. The sample holds about 120,000 clones; less than 95% are singletons and the top ten take 7.2%. Material: peripheral blood, obtained on day 0 of AZD1222 vaccination. This clonotype originated in an adult in good health. V gene TRBV6-5 combines with J gene TRBJ1-6; no clear D gene. CDR3 in DNA: TGTGCCAGCAGTTACTACCGGGCACCCCTCCACTTT. It codes for CASSYYRAPLHF.